This entry concerns a single TCR beta chain. These data come from a study of cytomegalovirus exposure and HLA in healthy donors. TCRdb keeps only in-frame clones here, not all; method: immunoSEQ multiplex PCR. The data contain under 150,000 clones, roughly 88% of them singletons. Germline assignment: CDR1 KGHSH and CDR2 LQKENI. This CDR3 contains 16 residues. V lost 6 bases and J lost 4, with 21 bases in between. Among the roughly 110 subjects of the validation cohort, separate from the approximately 700-subject first cohort, were the donors. This TCR derives from a woman younger than 30 in good health and CMV-seropositive. The source material was PBMCs. The genes are TRBV18 and TRBJ1-1, with D perhaps matching TRBD1 (6 bases). CDR3 coding DNA: TGTGCCAGCTCCCGGGGCCCAGGGGTCCTGACCACTGAAGCTTTCTTT. Its translation: CASSRGPGVLTTEAFF.